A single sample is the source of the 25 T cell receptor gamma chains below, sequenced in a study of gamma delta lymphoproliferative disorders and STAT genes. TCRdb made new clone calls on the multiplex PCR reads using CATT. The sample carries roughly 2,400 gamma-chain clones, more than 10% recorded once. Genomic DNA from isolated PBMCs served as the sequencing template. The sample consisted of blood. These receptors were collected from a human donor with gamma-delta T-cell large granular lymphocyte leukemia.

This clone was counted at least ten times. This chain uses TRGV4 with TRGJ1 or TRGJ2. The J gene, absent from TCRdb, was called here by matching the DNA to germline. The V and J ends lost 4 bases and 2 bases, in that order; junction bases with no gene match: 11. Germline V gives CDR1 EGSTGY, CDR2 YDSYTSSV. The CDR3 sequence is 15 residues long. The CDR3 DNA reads TGTGCCACCTGGGACCCGCACCCCGATTATTATAAGAAACTCTTT. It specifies CATWDPHPDYYKKLF.

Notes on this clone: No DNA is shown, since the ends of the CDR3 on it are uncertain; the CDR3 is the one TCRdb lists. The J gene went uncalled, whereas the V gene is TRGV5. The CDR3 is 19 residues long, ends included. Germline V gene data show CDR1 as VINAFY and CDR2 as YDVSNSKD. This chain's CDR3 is CATWEGGIIRNSLAVEQHF.

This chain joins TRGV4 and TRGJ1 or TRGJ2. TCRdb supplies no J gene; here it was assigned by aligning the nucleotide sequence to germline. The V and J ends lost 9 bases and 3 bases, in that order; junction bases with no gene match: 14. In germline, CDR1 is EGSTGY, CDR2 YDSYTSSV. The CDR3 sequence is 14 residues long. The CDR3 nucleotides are TGTGCCACCCGGGTGTCAGGGAGTTATTATAAGAAACTCTTT. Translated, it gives CATRVSGSYYKKLF.

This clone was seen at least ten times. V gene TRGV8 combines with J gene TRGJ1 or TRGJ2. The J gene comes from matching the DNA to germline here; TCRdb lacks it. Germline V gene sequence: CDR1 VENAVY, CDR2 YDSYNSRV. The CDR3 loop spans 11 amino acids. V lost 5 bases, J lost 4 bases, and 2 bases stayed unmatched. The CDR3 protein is CATWVYYKKLF. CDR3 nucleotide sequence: TGTGCCACCTGGGTATATTATAAGAAACTCTTT.

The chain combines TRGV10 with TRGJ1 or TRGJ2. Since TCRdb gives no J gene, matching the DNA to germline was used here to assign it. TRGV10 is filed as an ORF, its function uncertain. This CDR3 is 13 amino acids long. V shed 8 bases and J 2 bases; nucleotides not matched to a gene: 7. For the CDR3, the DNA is TGTGCTGCGTGGCCTCTTTATTATTATAAGAAACTCTTT. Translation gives CAAWPLYYYKKLF.

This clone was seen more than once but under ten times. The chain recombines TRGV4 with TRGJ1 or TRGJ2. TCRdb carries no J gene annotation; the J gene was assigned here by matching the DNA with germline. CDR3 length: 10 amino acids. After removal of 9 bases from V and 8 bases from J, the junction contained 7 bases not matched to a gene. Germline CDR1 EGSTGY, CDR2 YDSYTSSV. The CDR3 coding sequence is TGTGCCACCGTCGCCGATAAGAAACTCTTT. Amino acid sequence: CATVADKKLF.

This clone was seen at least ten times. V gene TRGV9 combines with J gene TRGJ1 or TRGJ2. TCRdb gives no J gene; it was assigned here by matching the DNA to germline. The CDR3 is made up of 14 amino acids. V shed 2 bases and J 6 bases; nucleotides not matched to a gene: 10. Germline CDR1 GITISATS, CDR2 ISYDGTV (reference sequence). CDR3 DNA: TGTGCCTTGTGGGAGGAACGTTTGGGTTATAAGAAACTCTTT. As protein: CALWEERLGYKKLF.

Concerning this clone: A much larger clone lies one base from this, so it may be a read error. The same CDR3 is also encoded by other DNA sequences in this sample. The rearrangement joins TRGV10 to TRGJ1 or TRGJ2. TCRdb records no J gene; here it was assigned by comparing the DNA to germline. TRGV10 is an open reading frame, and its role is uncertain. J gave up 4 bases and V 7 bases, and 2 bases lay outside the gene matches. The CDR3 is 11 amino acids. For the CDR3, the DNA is TGTGCTGCGTGGTCCTATTATAAGAAACTCTTT. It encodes CAAWSYYKKLF.

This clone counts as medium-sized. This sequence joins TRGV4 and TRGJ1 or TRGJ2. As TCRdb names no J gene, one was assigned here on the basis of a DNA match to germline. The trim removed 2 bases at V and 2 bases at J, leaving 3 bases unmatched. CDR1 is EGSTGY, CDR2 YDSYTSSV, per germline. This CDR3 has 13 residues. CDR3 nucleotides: TGTGCCACCTGGGATGAGTATTATTATAAGAAACTCTTT. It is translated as CATWDEYYYKKLF.

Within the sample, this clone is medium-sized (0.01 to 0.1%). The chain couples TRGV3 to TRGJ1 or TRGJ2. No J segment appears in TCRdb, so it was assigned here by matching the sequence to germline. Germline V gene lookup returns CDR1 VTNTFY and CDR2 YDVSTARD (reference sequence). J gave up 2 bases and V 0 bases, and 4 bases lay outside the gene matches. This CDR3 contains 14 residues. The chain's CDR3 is CATWDRKDYYKKLF. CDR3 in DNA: TGTGCCACCTGGGACAGGAAAGATTATTATAAGAAACTCTTT.

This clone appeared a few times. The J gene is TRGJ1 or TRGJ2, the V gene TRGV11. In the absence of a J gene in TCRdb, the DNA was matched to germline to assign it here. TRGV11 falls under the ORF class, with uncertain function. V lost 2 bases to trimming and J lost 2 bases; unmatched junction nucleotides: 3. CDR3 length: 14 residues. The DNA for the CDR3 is TGTGCCTGCTGGATTAGGCGGTATTATTATAAGAAACTCTTT. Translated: CACWIRRYYYKKLF.

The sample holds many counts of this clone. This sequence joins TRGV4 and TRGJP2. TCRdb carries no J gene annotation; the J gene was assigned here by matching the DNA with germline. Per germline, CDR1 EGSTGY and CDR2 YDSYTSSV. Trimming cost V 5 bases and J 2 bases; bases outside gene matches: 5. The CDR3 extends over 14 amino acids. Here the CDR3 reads CATWGGSSDWIKTF. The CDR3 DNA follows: TGTGCCACCTGGGGGGGGAGTAGTGATTGGATCAAGACGTTT.

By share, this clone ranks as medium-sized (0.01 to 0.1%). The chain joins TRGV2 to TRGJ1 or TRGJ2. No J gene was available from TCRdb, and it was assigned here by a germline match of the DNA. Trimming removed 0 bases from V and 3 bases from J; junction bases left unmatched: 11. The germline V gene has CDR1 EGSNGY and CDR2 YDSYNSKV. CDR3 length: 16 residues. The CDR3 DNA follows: TGTGCCACCTGGGACGGGCGAGGGGGGTTTTATTATAAGAAACTCTTT. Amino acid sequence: CATWDGRGGFYYKKLF.

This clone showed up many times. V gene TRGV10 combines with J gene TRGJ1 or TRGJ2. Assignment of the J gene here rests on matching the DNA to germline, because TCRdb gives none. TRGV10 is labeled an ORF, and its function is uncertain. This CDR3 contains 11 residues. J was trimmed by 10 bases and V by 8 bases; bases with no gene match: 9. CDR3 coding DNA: TGTGCTGCGTGGGATCAATTCAAGAAACTCTTT. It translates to CAAWDQFKKLF.

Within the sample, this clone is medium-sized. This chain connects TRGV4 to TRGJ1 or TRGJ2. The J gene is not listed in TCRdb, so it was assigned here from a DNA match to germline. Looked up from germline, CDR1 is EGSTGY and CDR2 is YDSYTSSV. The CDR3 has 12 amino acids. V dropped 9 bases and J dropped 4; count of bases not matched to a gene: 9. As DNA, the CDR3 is TGTGCCACCGGGGGGGGGTATTATAAGAAACTCTTT. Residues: CATGGGYYKKLF.

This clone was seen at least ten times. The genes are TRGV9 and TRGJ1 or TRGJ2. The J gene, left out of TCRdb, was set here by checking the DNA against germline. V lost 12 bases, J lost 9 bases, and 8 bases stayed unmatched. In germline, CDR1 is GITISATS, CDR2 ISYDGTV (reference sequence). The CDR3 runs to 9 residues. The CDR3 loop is CALSIKKLF. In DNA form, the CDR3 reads TGTGCCCTTTCCATTAAGAAACTCTTT.

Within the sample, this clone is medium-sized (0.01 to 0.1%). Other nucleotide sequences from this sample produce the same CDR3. As DNA, the CDR3 is TGTGCCACCTGGGACGGGCCCTATTATAAGAAACTCTTT. Its protein is CATWDGPYYKKLF. The rearrangement uses TRGV2 and TRGJ1 or TRGJ2. TCRdb offers no J gene call, so here the DNA was matched to germline to obtain one. The CDR3 covers 13 residues. From germline, CDR1 is EGSNGY and CDR2 YDSYNSKV. V gave up 0 bases and J gave up 4 bases; unmatched junction bases: 3.

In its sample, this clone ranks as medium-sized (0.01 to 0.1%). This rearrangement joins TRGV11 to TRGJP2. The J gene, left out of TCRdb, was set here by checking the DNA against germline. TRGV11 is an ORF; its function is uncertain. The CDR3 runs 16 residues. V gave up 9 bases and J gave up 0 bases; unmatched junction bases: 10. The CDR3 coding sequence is TGTGCCTGCTGGTCGTTCTTATATAGTAGTGATTGGATCAAGACGTTT. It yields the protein CACWSFLYSSDWIKTF.

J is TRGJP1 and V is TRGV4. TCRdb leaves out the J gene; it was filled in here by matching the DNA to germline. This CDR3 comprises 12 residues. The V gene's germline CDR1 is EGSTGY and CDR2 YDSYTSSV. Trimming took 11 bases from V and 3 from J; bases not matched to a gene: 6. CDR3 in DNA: TGTGCCAACCAGCCCACTGGTTGGTTCAAGATATTT. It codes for CANQPTGWFKIF.

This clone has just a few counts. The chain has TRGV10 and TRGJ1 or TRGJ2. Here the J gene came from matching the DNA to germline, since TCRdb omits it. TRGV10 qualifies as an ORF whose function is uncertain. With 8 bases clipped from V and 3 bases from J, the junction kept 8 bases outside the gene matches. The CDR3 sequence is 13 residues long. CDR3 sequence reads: CAAWDIGYYKKLF. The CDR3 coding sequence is TGTGCTGCGTGGGATATAGGTTATTATAAGAAACTCTTT.

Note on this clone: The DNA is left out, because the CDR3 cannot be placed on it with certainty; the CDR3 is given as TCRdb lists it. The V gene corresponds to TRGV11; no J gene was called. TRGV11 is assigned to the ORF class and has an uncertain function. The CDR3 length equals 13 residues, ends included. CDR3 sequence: CTTVPAGFREKLF.

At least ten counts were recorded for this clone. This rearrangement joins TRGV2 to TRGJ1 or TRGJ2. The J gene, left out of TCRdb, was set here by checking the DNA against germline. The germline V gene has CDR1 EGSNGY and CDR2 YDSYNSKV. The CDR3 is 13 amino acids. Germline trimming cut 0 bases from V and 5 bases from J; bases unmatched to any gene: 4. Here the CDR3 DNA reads TGTGCCACCTGGGACGGGCGGAATTATAAGAAACTCTTT. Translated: CATWDGRNYKKLF.

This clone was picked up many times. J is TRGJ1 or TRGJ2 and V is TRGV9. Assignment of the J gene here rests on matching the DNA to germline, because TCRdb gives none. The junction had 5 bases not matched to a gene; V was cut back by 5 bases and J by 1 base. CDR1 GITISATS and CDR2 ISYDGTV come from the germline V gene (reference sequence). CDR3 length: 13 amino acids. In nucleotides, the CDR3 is TGTGCCTTGTGGGTGCTAAATTATTATAAGAAACTCTTT. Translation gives CALWVLNYYKKLF.

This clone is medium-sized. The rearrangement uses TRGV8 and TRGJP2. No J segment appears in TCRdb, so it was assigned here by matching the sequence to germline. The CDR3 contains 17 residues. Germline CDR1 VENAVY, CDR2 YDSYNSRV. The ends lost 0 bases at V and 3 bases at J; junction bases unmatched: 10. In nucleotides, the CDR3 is TGTGCCACCTGGGATAGGCTGAAAAAGGGTAGTGATTGGATCAAGACGTTT. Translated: CATWDRLKKGSDWIKTF.

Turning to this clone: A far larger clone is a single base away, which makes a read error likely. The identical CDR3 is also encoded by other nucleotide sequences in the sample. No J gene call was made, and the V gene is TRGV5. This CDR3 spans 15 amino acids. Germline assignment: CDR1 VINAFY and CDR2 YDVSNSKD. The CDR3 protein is CATWDRLRNYYKKLF. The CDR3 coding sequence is TGTGCCACCTGGGACAGGCTAAGGAATTATTATAAGAAACTGTTT.